A selection of T cell receptor beta chains follows, all from one sample in a study of T-cell reconstitution after alpha-beta-depleted transplantation in children. TCRdb used MiXCR to reprocess the PCR reads, holding one entry per CDR3 protein. The profile shows about 610,000 distinct CDR3 sequences, more than 9% of them singletons. The source was PBMCs from the stem cell graft donor, collected from the stem cell graft. Receptors were obtained from a human donor who donated a stem cell graft to a child with acute myeloid leukemia. The CDR3 runs from the conserved cysteine through the conserved F or W. D genes are given only for firm matches. Only part of the rows carry a size: once, few, many, or a class if the clone is expanded.

many	NA	TRBV9	TRBJ1-6	TGTGCCAGCAGCGGCGGGAGGCCGGGTAATTCACCCCTCCACTTT	CASSGGRPGNSPLHF
NA	TRBD1	TRBV18	TRBJ2-5	TGTGCCAGCTCACCAGTCTGGGACAGCCAAGAGACCCAGTACTTC	CASSPVWDSQETQYF
NA	NA	TRBV25-1	TRBJ2-7	TGTGCCAGCACCCAGACGGGACTTCTGTACGAGCAGTACTTC	CASTQTGLLYEQYF
many	TRBD1	TRBV5-1	TRBJ2-7	TGCGCCAGCAGCTTGGTGACAGGGGGTTCCTACGAGCAGTACTTC	CASSLVTGGSYEQYF
few	NA	TRBV6-5	TRBJ2-3	TGTGCCAGCAGTTACGAAGGCATTGGCACAGATACGCAGTATTTT	CASSYEGIGTDTQYF
many	TRBD1	TRBV29-1	TRBJ2-2	TGCAGCACCAGGGGGACAAAGAACACCGGGGAGCTGTTTTTT	CSTRGTKNTGELFF
NA	TRBD2	TRBV2	TRBJ2-2	TGTGCCAGCAAGGGACTACTGAACACCGGGGAGCTGTTTTTT	CASKGLLNTGELFF
few	TRBD1	TRBV7-9	TRBJ1-2	TGTGCCAGCAGCCTGGGACAGGGGGAAGAGGGCTACACCTTC	CASSLGQGEEGYTF
many	TRBD1	TRBV20-1	TRBJ2-7	TGCAGTGCTAGAGATGGGACAGGGAGCTACGAGCAGTACTTC	CSARDGTGSYEQYF
NA	NA	TRBV7-6	TRBJ2-1	TGTGCCAGCAGCTCCTTGGAGGGGTTTAGCTCCTACAATGAGCAGTTCTTC	CASSSLEGFSSYNEQFF
NA	NA	TRBV4-3	TRBJ2-7	TGCGCCAGCAGCCAAGAATGGGACCTAGTCACCTACGAGCAGTACTTC	CASSQEWDLVTYEQYF
NA	NA	TRBV30	TRBJ1-1	TGTGCTCACGAGGGGCAGGGGATGAACACTGAAGCTTTCTTT	CAHEGQGMNTEAFF
NA	NA	TRBV12-3/TRBV12-4	TRBJ1-4	TGTGCCAGCAGTCCCCACGGACAGCCATTTAATGAAAAACTGTTTTTT	CASSPHGQPFNEKLFF
few	NA	TRBV20-1	TRBJ2-3	TGCAGTTCGGGACTTAGCGTCCTCACAGATACGCAGTATTTT	CSSGLSVLTDTQYF
NA	NA	TRBV7-8	TRBJ2-7	TGTGCCAGCAGCCCCCGCTGGGGGGAGCAGTACTTC	CASSPRWGEQYF
few	TRBD2	TRBV3-1	TRBJ2-3	TGTGCCAGCAGCCAAGTTGGACTAGGTGTCACAGATACGCAGTATTTT	CASSQVGLGVTDTQYF
NA	TRBD1	TRBV4-2	TRBJ2-7	TGTGCCAGCAGCCAAGATTCTACCGGACAGGGATACGAGCAGTACTTC	CASSQDSTGQGYEQYF
many	NA	TRBV7-9	TRBJ2-6	TGTGCCAGCAGCTTAGTCGGAGCCAACGTCCTGACTTTC	CASSLVGANVLTF
few	NA	TRBV3-1	TRBJ1-1	TGTGCCAGCAGCCAAGTGGCAGGCGGCTCCGCTTTCTTT	CASSQVAGGSAFF
NA	TRBD2	TRBV7-9	TRBJ2-1	TGTGCCAGCAGCCCGAGGATAGGGACTAGCGGATACAATGAGCAGTTCTTC	CASSPRIGTSGYNEQFF
many	NA	TRBV10-3	TRBJ2-2	TGTGCCATCAGTGAGGGCCAGAACACCGGGGAGCTGTTTTTT	CAISEGQNTGELFF
few	NA	TRBV20-1	TRBJ1-1	TGCAGTGCTTCCATCAATACAGGGAACACTGAAGCTTTCTTT	CSASINTGNTEAFF
NA	TRBD2	TRBV27	TRBJ2-5	TGTGCCAGCAGTTTATCGAGAAGGGTGGCTAGCGGGAGGGAGGAGACCCAGTACTTC	CASSLSRRVASGREETQYF
few	TRBD1	TRBV29-1	TRBJ1-2	TGCAGCGTTGGGACAGGAACCTATGGCTACACCTTC	CSVGTGTYGYTF
many	NA	TRBV29-1	TRBJ2-2	TGCAGCGTTTCGAACACCGGGGAGCTGTTTTTT	CSVSNTGELFF
NA	NA	TRBV20-1	TRBJ2-1	TGCAGTGCTAGGGGGGTTGAGCAGTTCTTC	CSARGVEQFF
NA	TRBD2	TRBV20-1	TRBJ2-5	TGCAGTGCTAGAGTCTTCGGGAGGCCGGACGAGACCCAGTACTTC	CSARVFGRPDETQYF
NA	TRBD2	TRBV9	TRBJ2-3	TGTGCCAGCAGCTCAATAAGGGGACTACTCACAGATACGCAGTATTTT	CASSSIRGLLTDTQYF
many	NA	TRBV9	TRBJ2-2	TGTGCCAGCAGCAACGGGCTCGCGAACACCGGGGAGCTGTTTTTT	CASSNGLANTGELFF
many	NA	TRBV7-2	TRBJ1-4	TGTGCCAGCAGCCTCGGGACAATTAATGAAAAACTGTTTTTT	CASSLGTINEKLFF
many	NA	TRBV12-3/TRBV12-4	TRBJ2-7	TGTGCCAGCAGTTACAGGGTAATAGACGAGCAGTACTTC	CASSYRVIDEQYF
few	TRBD1	TRBV4-3	TRBJ2-3	TGCGCCACCTCGACAGGGATCACAGATACGCAGTATTTT	CATSTGITDTQYF
few	TRBD1	TRBV29-1	TRBJ2-3	TGCAGCGTTGAGGGACAGGGTCCCGCAGATACGCAGTATTTT	CSVEGQGPADTQYF
many	TRBD1	TRBV7-9	TRBJ2-7	TGTGCCAGCAGCGCACCGGGACAGGGGGTAGTTGAGCAGTACTTC	CASSAPGQGVVEQYF
few	NA	TRBV30	TRBJ2-1	TGTGCCTGGAGTGTAGCAAATGAGCAGTTCTTC	CAWSVANEQFF
many	TRBD2	TRBV29-1	TRBJ2-2	TGCAGCGCAGGGACTAGCGGGAGTAACACCGGGGAGCTGTTTTTT	CSAGTSGSNTGELFF
NA	NA	TRBV30	TRBJ2-1	TGTGCCTGGAGGTTAAACGGTGAGCAGTTCTTC	CAWRLNGEQFF
NA	NA	TRBV6-2/TRBV6-3	TRBJ2-1	TGTGCCAGCAGTTACGCCAGGGACTCCTACAATGAGCAGTTCTTC	CASSYARDSYNEQFF
few	NA	TRBV10-3	TRBJ1-2	TGTGCCATCAGTGCCGGGGCACCTAACTATGGCTACACCTTC	CAISAGAPNYGYTF
many	NA	TRBV29-1	TRBJ2-2	TGCAGCGTCCGAGGGCCAGGGGCTCCTACCGGGGAGCTGTTTTTT	CSVRGPGAPTGELFF
NA	TRBD2	TRBV7-2	TRBJ2-3	TGTGCCAGCAGCTTAGTTTCCGGGAGCGGGAATACGCAGTATTTT	CASSLVSGSGNTQYF
NA	NA	TRBV5-1	TRBJ2-6	TGCGCCAGCAGCTTGCTCCTTATAGGGTCCGTTTCTGGGGCCAACGTCCTGACTTTC	CASSLLLIGSVSGANVLTF
many	NA	TRBV7-9	TRBJ2-3	TGTGCCAGCAGCTTAGGATTTCGGATCGCGGACACAGATACGCAGTATTTT	CASSLGFRIADTDTQYF
NA	NA	TRBV7-9	TRBJ2-2	TGTGCCAGCAGCTTCGGCTCCGGGGCCGGGGAGCTGTTTTTT	CASSFGSGAGELFF
many	TRBD2	TRBV12-3/TRBV12-4	TRBJ2-7	TGTGCCAGCAGTTTTGACAGCGGGGGTTACGAGCAGTACTTC	CASSFDSGGYEQYF
many	NA	TRBV21-1	TRBJ2-7	TGTGCCAGCACCCAACTCATAAATTACGAGCAGTACTTC	CASTQLINYEQYF
NA	NA	TRBV9	TRBJ2-7	TGTGCCAGCAGCGTAGACGGTTCCGGGGCGGGGCGCAGACACGAGCAGTACTTC	CASSVDGSGAGRRHEQYF
few	NA	TRBV9	TRBJ2-1	TGTGCCAGCAGCGGGGTTCTCGCGGGGGAGCAGTTCTTC	CASSGVLAGEQFF
NA	NA	TRBV12-3/TRBV12-4	TRBJ2-7	TGTGCCAGCAGTTTAGGTCTAGTAAAGGCCGAGCAGTACTTC	CASSLGLVKAEQYF
NA	TRBD2	TRBV20-1	TRBJ2-1	TGCAGTGCTCTAAAGCGGGAGGAGGGTTACAATGAGCAGTTCTTC	CSALKREEGYNEQFF
few	NA	TRBV20-1	TRBJ2-1	TGCAGTGCCGATTTGACCCCTAGCTACAATGAGCAGTTCTTC	CSADLTPSYNEQFF
NA	NA	TRBV5-1	TRBJ1-3	TGCGCCAGCAGCTTGGAGGGGTCGGAGGACACCATATATTTT	CASSLEGSEDTIYF
few	TRBD2	TRBV3-1	TRBJ2-1	TGTGCCAGCACCAGCGGGAGGAGTGGGAACAATGAGCAGTTCTTC	CASTSGRSGNNEQFF
few	NA	TRBV5-6	TRBJ1-2	TGTGCCAGCAGCCCGCTCGGGGGCCCTTATGGCTACACCTTC	CASSPLGGPYGYTF
few	TRBD2	TRBV29-1	TRBJ2-3	TGCAGTGTCTTGGGGGGGGATATAGATACGCAGTATTTT	CSVLGGDIDTQYF
many	NA	TRBV4-3	TRBJ2-3	TGCGCCAGCAGCCAAGAGGGTAGCGGATTCACAGATACGCAGTATTTT	CASSQEGSGFTDTQYF
NA	NA	TRBV29-1	TRBJ2-3	TGCAGCGCCCCCGGGACTTGGGCCACAGATACGCAGTATTTT	CSAPGTWATDTQYF